This T cell receptor beta chain stems from a study of beta chain features in type 1 diabetes. On this clone: The antigen remains unidentified. This sample includes further DNA sequences coding for the same CDR3.

Isolated RNA was reverse transcribed in full, so expressed TCRB transcripts were sequenced. The table came from immunoSEQ multiplex PCR; TCRdb's copy has only in-frame clones and leaves some out. The table has roughly 240,000 clones, 68% seen once. Post-sort purity exceeded 98% for all sorted populations. Study-wide findings and caveats: Shorter templates may be favored by PCR, equally so in patients and controls. A moderate, significant TCRB CDR3 shortening appeared in type 1 diabetes across four CD4+ subsets.

The V and J ends lost 3 bases and 5 bases respectively, with 7 bases between them. The CDR3 is 12 residues long. The germline CDR1 and CDR2 sequences are KGHSH and LQKENI. Sequencing used naive CD4+ T cells from blood. The V gene is TRBV18, the J gene TRBJ2-5; D is unresolved. This TCR came from a man aged 30 to 45 in good health. CDR3 in DNA: TGTGCCAGCTCACCTTCGGGCGAGACCCAGTACTTC. Translation gives CASSPSGETQYF.